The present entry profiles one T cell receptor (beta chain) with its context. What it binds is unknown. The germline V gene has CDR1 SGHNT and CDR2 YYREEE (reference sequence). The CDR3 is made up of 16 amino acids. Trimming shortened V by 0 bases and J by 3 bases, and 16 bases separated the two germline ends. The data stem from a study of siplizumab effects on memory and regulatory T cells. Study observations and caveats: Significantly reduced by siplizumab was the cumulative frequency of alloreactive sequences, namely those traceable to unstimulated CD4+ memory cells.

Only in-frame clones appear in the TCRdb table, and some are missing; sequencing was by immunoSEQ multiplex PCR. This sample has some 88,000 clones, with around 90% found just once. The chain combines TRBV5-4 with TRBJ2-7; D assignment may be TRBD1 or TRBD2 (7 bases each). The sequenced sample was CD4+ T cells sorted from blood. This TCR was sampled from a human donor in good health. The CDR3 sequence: CASSLAGGGQYYEQYF. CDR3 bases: TGTGCCAGCAGCTTGGCTGGGGGGGGACAGTACTACGAGCAGTACTTC.